A selection of T cell receptor beta chains follows, all from one sample in a study of Ad26.COV2.S vaccination and SARS-CoV-2 variants. Sequenced by immunoSEQ multiplex PCR; TCRdb stores in-frame clones only, minus some. The data show under 550,000 clones, 88% seen once. The source material was peripheral blood, sampled in a trial of Ad26.COV2.S vaccine versus placebo. The receptors stem from a person between 18 and 59 years old who received the Ad26.COV2.S COVID-19 vaccine or a placebo. Each CDR3 is given with its conserved first and last residue. Fields, in order: J gene, V gene, clone size, CDR3 length, D gene, CDR3 protein, CDR3 DNA. A D gene is named only where the DNA matches it firmly. Clone sizes are given selectively: once, few, many, or a class where the clone is expanded.

J: TRBJ2-7
V: TRBV28
size: once
length: 15
D: TRBD2
CDR3: CASSSPPGGFYEQYF
DNA: TGTGCCAGCAGTTCCCCCCCGGGGGGGTTTTACGAGCAGTACTTC

J: TRBJ1-5
V: TRBV29-1
size: -
length: 17
D: -
CDR3: CSEKAPGAGDSNQPQHF
DNA: TGCAGCGAAAAGGCGCCGGGGGCAGGGGATAGCAATCAGCCCCAGCATTTT

J: TRBJ2-1
V: TRBV28
size: -
length: 15
D: -
CDR3: CASVSQQLSYNEQFF
DNA: TGTGCCAGCGTTAGTCAACAGCTTTCCTACAATGAGCAGTTCTTC

J: TRBJ1-3
V: TRBV5-8
size: -
length: 16
D: -
CDR3: CASSLVWSGTGNTIYF
DNA: TGTGCCAGCAGCTTAGTTTGGTCGGGGACTGGAAACACCATATATTTT

J: TRBJ2-6
V: TRBV30
size: -
length: 17
D: TRBD1
CDR3: CAWDQGAPLSGANVLTF
DNA: TGTGCCTGGGACCAGGGGGCTCCCCTCTCTGGGGCCAACGTCCTGACTTTC

J: TRBJ2-7
V: TRBV9
size: -
length: 14
D: TRBD1
CDR3: CASSRTGGEYEQYF
DNA: TGTGCCAGCAGCCGGACAGGGGGCGAATACGAGCAGTACTTC

J: TRBJ2-1
V: TRBV27
size: -
length: 17
D: TRBD2
CDR3: CASSLFGGSSSYNEQFF
DNA: TGTGCCAGCAGTTTATTTGGCGGGAGCAGCTCCTACAATGAGCAGTTCTTC

J: TRBJ1-1
V: TRBV20-1
size: once
length: 14
D: -
CDR3: CSASSPGKGTEAFF
DNA: TGCAGTGCTAGTTCCCCAGGGAAGGGCACTGAAGCTTTCTTT

J: TRBJ1-5
V: TRBV28
size: -
length: 15
D: TRBD1
CDR3: CASSSNRQGGQPQHF
DNA: TGTGCCAGCAGCTCCAACCGACAGGGAGGACAGCCCCAGCATTTT

J: TRBJ1-2
V: TRBV21-1
size: -
length: 15
D: -
CDR3: CASSKAMRQGHGYTF
DNA: TGTGCCAGCAGCAAAGCGATGAGGCAGGGCCATGGCTACACCTTC

J: TRBJ2-7
V: TRBV4-3
size: -
length: 17
D: -
CDR3: CASSQDFGGQGAYEQYF
DNA: TGCGCCAGCAGCCAAGATTTTGGGGGGCAGGGGGCCTACGAGCAGTACTTC

J: TRBJ2-5
V: TRBV9
size: -
length: 13
D: -
CDR3: CASSDGLGETQYF
DNA: TGTGCCAGCAGCGACGGGCTAGGGGAGACCCAGTACTTC

J: TRBJ1-1
V: TRBV9
size: -
length: 14
D: -
CDR3: CASSVSLRNTEAFF
DNA: TGTGCCAGCAGCGTCTCGCTCAGGAACACTGAAGCTTTCTTT

J: TRBJ2-5
V: TRBV6-5
size: -
length: 15
D: TRBD2
CDR3: CASSLSPGGQETQYF
DNA: TGTGCCAGCAGTCTCTCCCCGGGGGGACAAGAGACCCAGTACTTC

J: TRBJ2-5
V: TRBV7-3
size: -
length: 15
D: TRBD1
CDR3: CASSPGTGLQETQYF
DNA: TGTGCCAGCAGCCCTGGGACAGGGCTACAAGAGACCCAGTACTTC